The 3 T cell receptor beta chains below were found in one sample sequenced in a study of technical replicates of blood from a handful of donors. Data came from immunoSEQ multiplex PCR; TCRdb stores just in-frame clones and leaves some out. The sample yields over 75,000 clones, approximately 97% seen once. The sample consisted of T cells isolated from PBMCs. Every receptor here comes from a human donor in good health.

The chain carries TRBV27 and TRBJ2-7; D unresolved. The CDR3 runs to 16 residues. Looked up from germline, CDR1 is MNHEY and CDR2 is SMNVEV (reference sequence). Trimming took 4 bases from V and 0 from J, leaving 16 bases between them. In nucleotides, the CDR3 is TGTGCCAGCAGTTCCTTGATGAGAGTGTCCTCCTACGAGCAGTACTTC. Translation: CASSSLMRVSSYEQYF.

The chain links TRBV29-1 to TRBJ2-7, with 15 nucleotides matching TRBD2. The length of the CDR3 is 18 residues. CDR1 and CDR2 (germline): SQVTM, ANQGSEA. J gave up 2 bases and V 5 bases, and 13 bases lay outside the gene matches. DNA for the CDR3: TGCAGCGTTAAAGGGGCCCGGACTAGCGGGGGGGACCCCTACGAGCAGTACTTC. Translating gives CSVKGARTSGGDPYEQYF.

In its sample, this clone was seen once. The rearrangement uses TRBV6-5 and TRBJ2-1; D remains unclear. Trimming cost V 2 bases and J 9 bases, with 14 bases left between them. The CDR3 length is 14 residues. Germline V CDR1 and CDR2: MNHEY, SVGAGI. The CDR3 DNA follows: TGTGCCAGCAGTTACGGCCAGGTCGTCATTGAGCAGTTCTTC. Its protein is CASSYGQVVIEQFF.